A selection of T cell receptor beta chains follows, all from one sample in a study of blood T cell repertoires in COVID-19. Assay used: immunoSEQ multiplex PCR; TCRdb lists only in-frame clones, some missing. The table lists 400,000 to 450,000 clones, about 89% of them singletons. The sequenced sample consisted of peripheral blood. The receptors stem from a woman in her 40s with COVID-19, enrolled during active disease. Both conserved end residues are trimmed from each CDR3. The D gene is left open where the match is weak. Not all rows give a size; the values are once, few, many and, for expanded clones, a class.

cdr3_aa j_call v_call d_call clone_size
ASKTGPSGKLF TRBJ1-4 TRBV19 TRBD1 .
ASSATGTLSYNEQF TRBJ2-1 TRBV19 . .
ASRTQGAKGYT TRBJ1-2 TRBV6-5 TRBD1 .
ASSLGTGKTNYGYT TRBJ1-2 TRBV7-9 . .
SVESGSRRAF TRBJ1-1 TRBV29-1 . .
ATGHLSNQPQH TRBJ1-5 TRBV6-4 . .
ASSLAVAGPNSPLH TRBJ1-6 TRBV7-6 . .
ASSGRQLDQPQH TRBJ1-5 TRBV7-2 . .
ASSPPVTGTSDSPLH TRBJ1-6 TRBV28 . .
ASSRSTGFNEKLF TRBJ1-4 TRBV5-1 . .
ASSDRGGSEKLF TRBJ1-4 TRBV6-5 TRBD1 .
ASSQEMVGGAGRKPQH TRBJ1-5 TRBV4-1 . .
ASGTGSGNTIY TRBJ1-3 TRBV11-3 TRBD1 .
ASSGQGLDNSPLH TRBJ1-6 TRBV7-2 . .
ASSLDPGLETQY TRBJ2-5 TRBV5-1 . .
ASSLVPSAPHYEQY TRBJ2-7 TRBV11-2 . .
ASSPPKGAFANTGELF TRBJ2-2 TRBV18 TRBD1 .
AGSDNGAGFYEQY TRBJ2-7 TRBV27 . .
ASSDLRQLNQPQH TRBJ1-5 TRBV27 . .
ASTPGMNTEAF TRBJ1-1 TRBV21-1 . .
AISEGTGSNQPQH TRBJ1-5 TRBV10-3 TRBD1 .
ASSPGTANTGELF TRBJ2-2 TRBV5-1 TRBD1 .
ASSHGGQGSHEQY TRBJ2-7 TRBV7-2 TRBD1 .
AWSRNRGGDEQY TRBJ2-7 TRBV30 . .
ASSGGQTYQPQH TRBJ1-5 TRBV2 . .
TSSQDSFYHSNQPQH TRBJ1-5 TRBV1 . .
ASSQNRANTEAF TRBJ1-1 TRBV11-2 . once
ASSGGQGPSYEQY TRBJ2-7 TRBV5-6 TRBD1 .
ASSLLLIRGNQPQH TRBJ1-5 TRBV28 . .
ASSYFGGVNTEAF TRBJ1-1 TRBV6-5 . .
ASSRGQIYGYT TRBJ1-2 TRBV27 TRBD1 .
ASSLVTSYGYT TRBJ1-2 TRBV7-2 . .
ASSPDTDQPQH TRBJ1-5 TRBV28 . .
ASSVLNYGYT TRBJ1-2 TRBV28 . .
ASRTMQGAYNEQF TRBJ2-1 TRBV7-2 TRBD1 .
ASSPGGSNYGYT TRBJ1-2 TRBV7-2 . .
ACQDREAF TRBJ1-1 TRBV30 . .
ASKTGGNSPLH TRBJ1-6 TRBV6-5 TRBD1 .
ASSSPGGGDYGYT TRBJ1-2 TRBV7-9 TRBD1 .
ASTEAGVSEQY TRBJ2-7 TRBV28 . .
ASSLDGTASYEQY TRBJ2-7 TRBV5-1 TRBD1 .
ASSLSTGTNEKLF TRBJ1-4 TRBV5-1 . .
AGQGSRGNTEAF TRBJ1-1 TRBV30 . .
ASGRTATYEQY TRBJ2-7 TRBV27 . .
ASSLGRAYSYEQY TRBJ2-7 TRBV28 . .
ASSYRTGTGELF TRBJ2-2 TRBV6-6 . .
ASSLGVRRTSGPIPHYNEQF TRBJ2-1 TRBV7-6 TRBD2 .